This is a list of T cell receptor beta chains from one sample in a study of blood T cell repertoires in COVID-19. The repertoire was sequenced with immunoSEQ multiplex PCR; TCRdb's copy has only in-frame clones and lacks some. Among over 65,000 clones listed, 90% were seen once. The sample taken for sequencing was peripheral blood. These receptors were collected from a human donor in a cohort sampled during active COVID-19. CDR3s include the opening cysteine and the closing phenylalanine or tryptophan. Each record gives: clone size, D gene, J gene, V gene, CDR3 protein, CDR3 DNA. The D gene is left open where the match is weak. Size is stated for part of the rows, as once, few or many counts, or as a class when the clone is expanded.

size: .
D: .
J: TRBJ2-1
V: TRBV4-1
CDR3: CASSQEERAGEQFF
DNA: TGCGCCAGCAGCCAAGAAGAGAGGGCGGGTGAGCAGTTCTTC

size: .
D: .
J: TRBJ2-7
V: TRBV14
CDR3: CASSQGGTTEQYF
DNA: TGTGCCAGCAGCCAAGGCGGGACGACCGAGCAGTACTTC

size: .
D: TRBD2
J: TRBJ2-1
V: TRBV4-1
CDR3: CASSLFHLLAGGLSSYNEQFF
DNA: TGCGCCAGCAGCCTCTTTCATCTCCTAGCGGGAGGTCTAAGCTCCTACAATGAGCAGTTCTTC

size: .
D: .
J: TRBJ2-3
V: TRBV11-2
CDR3: CASSSVRAPSRSDTQYF
DNA: TGTGCCAGCAGCTCCGTCAGGGCTCCTTCTCGGTCAGATACGCAGTATTTT

size: .
D: .
J: TRBJ1-4
V: TRBV29-1
CDR3: CSAKDQGNEKLFF
DNA: TGCAGCGCTAAGGACCAGGGGAATGAAAAACTGTTTTTT

size: .
D: .
J: TRBJ2-1
V: TRBV9
CDR3: CASSVGDWADEQFF
DNA: TGTGCCAGCAGCGTAGGGGACTGGGCGGATGAGCAGTTCTTC

size: .
D: TRBD2
J: TRBJ2-5
V: TRBV3-1/TRBV3-2
CDR3: CASSRSGRVGETQYF
DNA: TGTGCCAGCAGCCGAAGCGGGAGAGTGGGAGAGACCCAGTACTTC

size: .
D: TRBD1
J: TRBJ1-5
V: TRBV5-8
CDR3: CASSSSLSGQLGNQPQHF
DNA: TGTGCCAGCAGCTCTTCCCTGTCGGGACAGCTCGGGAATCAGCCCCAGCATTTT

size: .
D: .
J: TRBJ2-4
V: TRBV12-3/TRBV12-4
CDR3: CASSFSGIQYF
DNA: TGTGCCAGCAGTTTCTCGGGCATTCAGTACTTC

size: .
D: TRBD1
J: TRBJ1-1
V: TRBV28
CDR3: CASSPTGGLNTEAFF
DNA: TGTGCCAGCAGCCCGACAGGGGGATTGAACACTGAAGCTTTCTTT

size: .
D: .
J: TRBJ2-5
V: TRBV5-6
CDR3: CASSLWDLETQYF
DNA: TGTGCCAGCAGCTTGTGGGACTTGGAGACCCAGTACTTC

size: .
D: TRBD2
J: TRBJ2-3
V: TRBV9
CDR3: CASSVASGGLGTQYF
DNA: TGTGCCAGCAGCGTAGCTAGCGGGGGGCTCGGTACGCAGTATTTT

size: once
D: TRBD1
J: TRBJ2-3
V: TRBV28
CDR3: CASSSVQGALDTQYF
DNA: TGTGCCAGCAGTTCCGTTCAGGGGGCACTGGATACGCAGTATTTT

size: .
D: TRBD2
J: TRBJ2-3
V: TRBV5-1
CDR3: CASSFTGTSGGRADTQYF
DNA: TGCGCCAGCAGCTTCACCGGGACTAGCGGGGGGAGAGCCGATACGCAGTATTTT

size: .
D: .
J: TRBJ2-2
V: TRBV19
CDR3: CASSPRVPGELFF
DNA: TGTGCCAGTAGCCCGAGGGTGCCCGGGGAGCTGTTTTTT

size: once
D: TRBD2
J: TRBJ2-5
V: TRBV3-1/TRBV3-2
CDR3: CASSHSTQSGRGETQYF
DNA: TGTGCCAGCAGCCATTCCACCCAAAGCGGGAGGGGAGAGACCCAGTACTTC

size: .
D: TRBD1
J: TRBJ1-6
V: TRBV5-1
CDR3: CASSLAGQGNSPLHF
DNA: TGCGCCAGCAGCTTGGCTGGACAGGGAAATTCACCCCTCCACTTT

size: few
D: TRBD2
J: TRBJ2-2
V: TRBV5-6
CDR3: CASSLKLAGNTGELFF
DNA: TGTGCCAGCAGCTTGAAGCTAGCGGGGAACACCGGGGAGCTGTTTTTT

size: few
D: .
J: TRBJ1-5
V: TRBV18
CDR3: CASSPRADQPQHF
DNA: TGTGCCAGCTCACCACGGGCCGATCAGCCCCAGCATTTT

size: .
D: .
J: TRBJ2-7
V: TRBV5-4
CDR3: CASSRGQSYEQYF
DNA: TGTGCCAGCAGCCGCGGACAGAGCTACGAGCAGTACTTC

size: .
D: .
J: TRBJ2-1
V: TRBV5-4
CDR3: CASSLSFDFYNEQFF
DNA: TGTGCCAGCAGCTTGTCTTTTGACTTCTACAATGAGCAGTTCTTC

size: .
D: .
J: TRBJ2-5
V: TRBV7-9
CDR3: CASSSRVLAETQYF
DNA: TGTGCCAGCAGCTCCCGGGTCCTGGCGGAGACCCAGTACTTC

size: .
D: TRBD2
J: TRBJ2-1
V: TRBV5-8
CDR3: CASKPTSGSYNEQFF
DNA: TGTGCCAGCAAACCCACTAGCGGCTCCTACAATGAGCAGTTCTTC

size: .
D: .
J: TRBJ1-5
V: TRBV30
CDR3: CAWSPQDQPQHF
DNA: TGTGCCTGGAGTCCCCAGGATCAGCCCCAGCATTTT

size: once
D: .
J: TRBJ1-2
V: TRBV7-9
CDR3: CASSLDRAGNYGYTF
DNA: TGTGCCAGCAGCTTAGATCGGGCAGGGAACTATGGCTACACCTTC

size: .
D: .
J: TRBJ1-1
V: TRBV29-1
CDR3: CSGAGTGNTEAFF
DNA: TGCAGCGGCGCGGGGACGGGGAACACTGAAGCTTTCTTT

size: .
D: TRBD2
J: TRBJ2-3
V: TRBV18
CDR3: CASSPGLAPDTQYF
DNA: TGTGCCAGCTCTCCGGGACTAGCCCCAGATACGCAGTATTTT

size: .
D: .
J: TRBJ1-2
V: TRBV4-3
CDR3: CASSQEGGRGYGYTF
DNA: TGCGCCAGCAGCCAAGAGGGGGGGAGAGGCTATGGCTACACCTTC

size: .
D: TRBD1
J: TRBJ1-1
V: TRBV18
CDR3: CASSRQGWKDTEAFF
DNA: TGTGCCAGCTCACGACAGGGGTGGAAGGACACTGAAGCTTTCTTT

size: few
D: TRBD1
J: TRBJ1-6
V: TRBV5-6
CDR3: CASSLAGQGTYNSPLHF
DNA: TGTGCCAGCAGCTTGGCGGGACAGGGCACCTATAATTCACCCCTCCACTTT

size: .
D: .
J: TRBJ1-6
V: TRBV7-2
CDR3: CASSLRGQPNNSPLHF
DNA: TGTGCCAGCAGCTTAAGAGGGCAGCCTAATAATTCACCCCTCCACTTT

size: few
D: TRBD2
J: TRBJ2-1
V: TRBV6-4
CDR3: CASSDSSGSSYNEQFF
DNA: TGTGCCAGCAGTGACTCTAGCGGGAGCTCCTACAATGAGCAGTTCTTC

size: .
D: TRBD2
J: TRBJ2-5
V: TRBV7-2
CDR3: CASSLESSGSFRETQYF
DNA: TGTGCCAGCAGCTTAGAGTCTAGCGGGAGTTTCCGAGAGACCCAGTACTTC

size: .
D: TRBD1
J: TRBJ2-7
V: TRBV9
CDR3: CASSQGAGVGYEQYF
DNA: TGTGCCAGCAGCCAGGGGGCTGGGGTGGGGTACGAGCAGTACTTC

size: .
D: .
J: TRBJ1-4
V: TRBV25-1
CDR3: CASSEYSIGQQEKLFF
DNA: TGTGCCAGCAGTGAATATAGTATAGGACAGCAAGAAAAACTGTTTTTT

size: .
D: TRBD1
J: TRBJ2-7
V: TRBV7-9
CDR3: CASSLGQSTYEQYF
DNA: TGTGCCAGCAGCTTGGGACAGTCGACCTACGAGCAGTACTTC

size: few
D: TRBD2
J: TRBJ2-1
V: TRBV6-2/TRBV6-3
CDR3: CASSFRLAGDEQFF
DNA: TGTGCCAGCAGTTTCAGACTAGCGGGAGATGAGCAGTTCTTC

size: .
D: TRBD2
J: TRBJ2-1
V: TRBV18
CDR3: CASSQRTSGTPRSYNEQFF
DNA: TGTGCCAGCTCACAACGGACTAGCGGGACCCCACGCTCCTACAATGAGCAGTTCTTC

size: .
D: TRBD2
J: TRBJ2-2
V: TRBV4-3
CDR3: CASARLAGGTGELFF
DNA: TGCGCCAGCGCACGACTAGCGGGAGGAACCGGGGAGCTGTTTTTT

size: .
D: TRBD1
J: TRBJ2-3
V: TRBV28
CDR3: CASSLADRGRTDTQYF
DNA: TGTGCCAGCAGTTTGGCTGACAGGGGAAGGACAGATACGCAGTATTTT

size: .
D: TRBD1
J: TRBJ2-3
V: TRBV30
CDR3: CAWSDFRGRTDTQYF
DNA: TGTGCCTGGAGTGACTTCAGGGGGCGGACAGATACGCAGTATTTT

size: .
D: .
J: TRBJ1-4
V: TRBV28
CDR3: CASSPWGGYVEKLFF
DNA: TGTGCCAGCAGTCCCTGGGGCGGTTATGTCGAAAAACTGTTTTTT

size: .
D: .
J: TRBJ2-7
V: TRBV7-2
CDR3: CASREMAETGAYEQYF
DNA: TGTGCCAGCAGAGAAATGGCCGAGACAGGTGCCTACGAGCAGTACTTC

size: .
D: TRBD2
J: TRBJ2-7
V: TRBV18
CDR3: CASSPSGRAEEQYF
DNA: TGTGCCAGCTCACCCAGCGGGAGGGCCGAAGAGCAGTACTTC

size: .
D: .
J: TRBJ1-1
V: TRBV12-3/TRBV12-4
CDR3: CASSFQSNTEAFF
DNA: TGTGCCAGCAGTTTCCAGTCGAACACTGAAGCTTTCTTT

size: .
D: .
J: TRBJ2-5
V: TRBV7-7
CDR3: CASSLGNRGPSGSGETQYF
DNA: TGTGCTAGCAGCTTAGGGAACAGGGGGCCCAGCGGGAGCGGAGAGACCCAGTACTTC

size: once
D: TRBD1
J: TRBJ1-2
V: TRBV7-2
CDR3: CASSSTGAQRDSYGYTF
DNA: TGTGCCAGCAGCTCGACAGGGGCCCAGAGAGACTCCTATGGCTACACCTTC

size: .
D: .
J: TRBJ2-7
V: TRBV23-1
CDR3: CASTDRRDTYEQYF
DNA: TGCGCCAGCACCGACCGGAGGGATACTTACGAGCAGTACTTC

size: .
D: .
J: TRBJ1-5
V: TRBV27
CDR3: CASSSGALLYSNQPQHF
DNA: TGTGCCAGCAGTTCAGGGGCCCTTTTATATAGCAATCAGCCCCAGCATTTT

size: .
D: .
J: TRBJ1-5
V: TRBV27
CDR3: CASSFGQRGQPQHF
DNA: TGTGCCAGCAGTTTCGGACAGCGCGGGCAGCCCCAGCATTTT